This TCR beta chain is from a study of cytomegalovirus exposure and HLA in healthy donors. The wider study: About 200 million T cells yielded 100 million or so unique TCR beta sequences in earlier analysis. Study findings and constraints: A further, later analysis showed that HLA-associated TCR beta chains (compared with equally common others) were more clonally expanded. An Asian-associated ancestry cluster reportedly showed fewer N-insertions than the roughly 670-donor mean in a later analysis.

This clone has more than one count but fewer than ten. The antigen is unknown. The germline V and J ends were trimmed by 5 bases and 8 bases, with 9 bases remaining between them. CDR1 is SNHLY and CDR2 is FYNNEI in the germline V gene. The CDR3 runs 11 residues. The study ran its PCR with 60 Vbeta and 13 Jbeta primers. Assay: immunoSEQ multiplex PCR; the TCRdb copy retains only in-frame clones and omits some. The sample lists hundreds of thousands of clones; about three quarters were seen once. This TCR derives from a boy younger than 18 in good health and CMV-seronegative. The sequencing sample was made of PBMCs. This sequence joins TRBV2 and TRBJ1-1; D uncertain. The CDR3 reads CASSHGEEAFF. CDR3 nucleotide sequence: TGTGCCAGCAGTCATGGAGAGGAAGCTTTCTTT.